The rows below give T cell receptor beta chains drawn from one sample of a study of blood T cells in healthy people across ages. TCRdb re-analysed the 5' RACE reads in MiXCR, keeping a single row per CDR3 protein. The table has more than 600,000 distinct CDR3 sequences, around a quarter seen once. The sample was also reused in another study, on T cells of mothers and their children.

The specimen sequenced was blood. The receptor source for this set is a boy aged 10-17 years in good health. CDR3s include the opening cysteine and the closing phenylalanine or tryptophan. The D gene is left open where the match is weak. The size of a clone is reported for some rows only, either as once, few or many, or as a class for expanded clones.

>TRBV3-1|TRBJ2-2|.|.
TGTGCCAGCAGCCAAGATATAGTCGCCGGGGAGCTGTTTTTT
CASSQDIVAGELFF
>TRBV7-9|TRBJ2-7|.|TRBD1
TGTGCCAGCAGCCCCTCCGGGACAGGGTTTGAGCAGTACTTC
CASSPSGTGFEQYF
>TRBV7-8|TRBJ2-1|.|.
TGTGCCAGCAGCTTAGGGCCGGACACCATGTACAATGAGCAGTTCTTC
CASSLGPDTMYNEQFF
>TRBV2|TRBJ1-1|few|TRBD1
TGTGCCAGCAGTGAAGGCACAGGGGGCGTTGACACTGAAGCTTTCTTT
CASSEGTGGVDTEAFF
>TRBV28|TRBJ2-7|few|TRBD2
TGTGCCAGCAGTGCCCGGGGCGGGAGGGACGAGCAGTACTTC
CASSARGGRDEQYF
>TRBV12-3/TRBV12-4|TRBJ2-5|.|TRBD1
TGTGCCAGCAGCGACAGGGCCGATGTAGGGGAGACCCAGTACTTC
CASSDRADVGETQYF
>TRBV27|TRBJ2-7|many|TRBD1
TGTGCCAGCAGTTTAAGGACAGGGGGCGAGCAGTACTTC
CASSLRTGGEQYF
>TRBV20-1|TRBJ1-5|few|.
TGCAGTGCTAGAGCGGGTCTTGGGGATCGGTCCAATCAGCCCCAGCATTTT
CSARAGLGDRSNQPQHF
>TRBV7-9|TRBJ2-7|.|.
TGTGCCAGCAGCCCATCGGGTGACTGGGAGCAGTACTTC
CASSPSGDWEQYF
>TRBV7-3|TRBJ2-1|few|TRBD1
TGTGCCAGCAGCCGCGGAGGGACAGGGGTTGACAATGAGCAGTTCTTC
CASSRGGTGVDNEQFF
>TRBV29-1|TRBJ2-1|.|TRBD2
TGCAGCGTTGAAAATAACCCCGGAGCGGGAGGTCTCGGTGAGCAGTTCTTC
CSVENNPGAGGLGEQFF
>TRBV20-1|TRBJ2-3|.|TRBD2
TGCAGTGCTCCGGAGACTAGCGGGAAAAGCACAGATACGCAGTATTTT
CSAPETSGKSTDTQYF
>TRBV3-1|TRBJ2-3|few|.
TGTGCCAGCAGCCAAGCGGGAAGAGACCACGCGGATACGCAGTATTTT
CASSQAGRDHADTQYF
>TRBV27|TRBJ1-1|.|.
TGTGCCAGCAGCAGAAGGACAGACATTGAAGCTTTCTTT
CASSRRTDIEAFF
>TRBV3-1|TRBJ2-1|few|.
TGTGCCAGCAGCCCTAGTCATGGAGTTTCATACAATGAGCAGTTCTTC
CASSPSHGVSYNEQFF
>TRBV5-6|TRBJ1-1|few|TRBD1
TGTGCCAGCAGCTTGGGGGACAGAGAATTGAACACTGAAGCTTTCTTT
CASSLGDRELNTEAFF